The T cell receptor beta chain described here comes from a study of memory CD8 T cells in hepatitis C reinfection. Study as a whole: A couple of donors cleared primary HCV but became chronic after reinfection. Between 3 and 8 weeks after reinfection detection, peak samples were drawn.

Time point: peak reinfection, 3 to 8 weeks after reinfection detection. The sorted cells went straight to TCR sequencing with no prior in vitro expansion. The Montreal HEPCO cohort supplied donors who inject drugs. The germline V gene has CDR1 MNHEY and CDR2 SMNVEV (reference sequence). The CDR3 is 13 amino acids. V was clipped by 0 bases and J by 14 bases, with 11 bases between them. Here immunoSEQ multiplex PCR was the method, and the copy in TCRdb shows in-frame clones only, minus some. This sample has more than 35,000 clones; approximately 90% occur once, and the top ten carry 1% to 1.5%. The material sequenced was naive CD8+ T cells sorted from blood. This chain links TRBV27 with TRBJ1-6; D might be TRBD1 (5 bases). The TCR comes from a man aged 18 to 30 with hepatitis C virus infection. The CDR3 sequence: CASSLSVKQALHF. CDR3 coding DNA: TGTGCCAGCAGTTTATCGGTGAAACAGGCCCTCCACTTT.